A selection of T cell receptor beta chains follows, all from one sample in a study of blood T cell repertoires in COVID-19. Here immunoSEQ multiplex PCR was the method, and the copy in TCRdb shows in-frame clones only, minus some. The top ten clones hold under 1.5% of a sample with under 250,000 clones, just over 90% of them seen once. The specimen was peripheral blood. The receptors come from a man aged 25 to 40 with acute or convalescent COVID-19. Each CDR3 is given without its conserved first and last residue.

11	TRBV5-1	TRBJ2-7	ASSSQLAYEQY
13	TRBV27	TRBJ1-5	ASRPRQGSNQPQH
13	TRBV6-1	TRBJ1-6	ASSESTGYESPLH
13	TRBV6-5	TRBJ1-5	ASSPAIAGRQPQH
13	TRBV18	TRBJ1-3	ASSPNSPGGNTIY
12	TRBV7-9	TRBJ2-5	ASSVSGSTETQY
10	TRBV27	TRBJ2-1	ASSQTGREQF
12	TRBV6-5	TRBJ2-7	ASSMQAFSYEQY
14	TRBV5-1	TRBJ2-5	ASSFRDGRAGETQY
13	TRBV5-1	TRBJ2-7	ASSLAMGQAYEQY
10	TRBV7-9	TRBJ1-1	ASSLGSTEAF
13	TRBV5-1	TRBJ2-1	ASSLGQGRLNEQF
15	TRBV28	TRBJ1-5	ASSLYGTGGRNQPQH
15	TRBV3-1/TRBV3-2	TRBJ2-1	ASSRLSMTGAYNEQF
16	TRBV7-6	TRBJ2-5	ASSPAPGWTGDIQTQY
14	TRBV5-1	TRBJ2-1	ASSPGGDVSANEQF
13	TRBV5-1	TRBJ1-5	ASSLAGVNNQPQH
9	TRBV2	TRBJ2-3	ATAREDTQY
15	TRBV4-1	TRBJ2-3	ASSQSGLAGNADTQY
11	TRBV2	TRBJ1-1	ASTQGRNTEAF
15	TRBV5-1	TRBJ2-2	ASSLGDTGGGTGELF
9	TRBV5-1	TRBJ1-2	ASTGDYGYT
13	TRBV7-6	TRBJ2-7	ASSLANRGLAEQY
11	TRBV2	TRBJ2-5	ASRPTGERTQY
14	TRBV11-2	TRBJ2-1	ASSQIPSGIYNEQF
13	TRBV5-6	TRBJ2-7	ASSPTTSRSYEQY
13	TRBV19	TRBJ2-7	ASSIGTSWVYEQY
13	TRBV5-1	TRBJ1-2	ASSPRGGQGYGYT
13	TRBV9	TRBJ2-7	ASSVGTASGREQY
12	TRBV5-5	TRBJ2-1	ASSPGQSWDEQF
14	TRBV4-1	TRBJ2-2	ASSQAGQANTGELF
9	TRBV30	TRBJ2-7	AWSPSREQY
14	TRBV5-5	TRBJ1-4	ASSTGTVGAREKLF
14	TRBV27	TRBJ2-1	ASSLRTGGENNEQF
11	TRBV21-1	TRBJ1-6	ASSGPGGFALH
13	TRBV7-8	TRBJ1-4	ASSLSVMANEKLF
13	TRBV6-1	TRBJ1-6	ASSEAVGAASPLH
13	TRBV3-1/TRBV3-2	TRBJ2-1	ASTGLAGGRNEQF
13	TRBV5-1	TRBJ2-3	ASSLSSSGTDTQY
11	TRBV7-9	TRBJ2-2	ASSLVDTGELF
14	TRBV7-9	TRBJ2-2	ASRPRGVADTGELF
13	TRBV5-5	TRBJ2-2	ASSGGRVSTGELF
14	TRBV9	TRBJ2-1	ASSVPGLAGLGEQF
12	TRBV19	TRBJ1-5	ASRTGQRNQPQH